This is a list of T cell receptor beta chains from one sample in a study of spatial heterogeneity in lung cancer. TCRdb processed the 5' RACE reads anew with MiXCR; each CDR3 protein has one entry. The sample holds 25,000 to 35,000 distinct CDR3 sequences; 5% to 5.5% are singletons and the top ten take 24%. Sample: PBMCs, taken at follow-up. These receptors were obtained from a female donor with early-stage non-small cell lung cancer. Each CDR3 is given with its conserved first and last residue. The D gene is left open where the match is weak. Expanded clones are given a class, and other clones once, few, many or no size at all.

D	size	V	length	J	DNA	CDR3
.	many	TRBV20-1	12	TRBJ2-5	TGCAGTGCTAGTTCAGCACAAGAGACCCAGTACTTC	CSASSAQETQYF
TRBD1	many	TRBV20-1	15	TRBJ2-7	TGCAGTGCCCCTGACCCAGGAAAGGGGGCCAACGAGCAGTACTTC	CSAPDPGKGANEQYF
TRBD2	many	TRBV19	15	TRBJ2-1	TGTGCCAGTAGGGGTTTAGCGGGAGGGCATAACGGGGTGTTCTTC	CASRGLAGGHNGVFF
.	many	TRBV5-1	15	TRBJ1-6	TGCGCCAGCAGCGACGGACAGTTCCGAAATTCACCCCTCCACTTT	CASSDGQFRNSPLHF
TRBD1	many	TRBV12-3/TRBV12-4	16	TRBJ1-2	TGTGCCAGCAGCCAGGATCATGGGACAGGGAGCTATGGCTACACCTTC	CASSQDHGTGSYGYTF
.	many	TRBV11-2	14	TRBJ2-1	TGTGCCAGCAGCTTACCTGGAGTTTACAATGAGCAGTTCTTC	CASSLPGVYNEQFF
TRBD2	many	TRBV20-1	15	TRBJ2-7	TGCAGTGCCCCCGGACTAGCGGGGGGGGAGTACGAGCAGTACTTC	CSAPGLAGGEYEQYF
.	many	TRBV29-1	12	TRBJ2-7	TGCAGCGTTGCCGGGACCTCCTACGAGCAGTACTTC	CSVAGTSYEQYF
TRBD1	many	TRBV5-1	16	TRBJ2-3	TGCGCCAGCAGCTTAGCTGGACAGGGGATGGCAGATACGCAGTATTTT	CASSLAGQGMADTQYF
TRBD1	many	TRBV28	17	TRBJ1-4	TGTGCCACCTCGGGTGCCCAGGGGGCGTTTGGTAATGAAAAACTGTTTTTT	CATSGAQGAFGNEKLFF
.	many	TRBV6-5	14	TRBJ1-1	TGTGCCAGCAGACCCGGACAGATGAACACTGAAGCTTTCTTT	CASRPGQMNTEAFF
TRBD2	.	TRBV7-6	14	TRBJ2-7	TGTGCCAGCAGCGGGACTAGCGGGAGTTACGAGCAGTACTTC	CASSGTSGSYEQYF
.	many	TRBV20-1	13	TRBJ1-1	TGCAGTGCTATCCCTTTCTTTAACACTGAAGCTTTCTTT	CSAIPFFNTEAFF